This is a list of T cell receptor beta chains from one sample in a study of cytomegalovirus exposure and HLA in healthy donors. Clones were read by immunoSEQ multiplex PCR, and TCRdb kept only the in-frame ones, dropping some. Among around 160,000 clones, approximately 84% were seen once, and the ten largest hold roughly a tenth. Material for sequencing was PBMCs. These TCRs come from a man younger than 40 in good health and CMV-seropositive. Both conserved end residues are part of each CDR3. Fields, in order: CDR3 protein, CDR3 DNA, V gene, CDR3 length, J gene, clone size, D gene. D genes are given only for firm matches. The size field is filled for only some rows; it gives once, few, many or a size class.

CASSQNRGRLKFF,TGTGCCAGCAGTCAGAACAGGGGGCGGCTAAAATTCTTC,TRBV27,13,TRBJ2-1,NA,TRBD1
CASSVFQTGMGYTF,TGTGCCAGCAGCGTATTCCAGACAGGGATGGGCTACACCTTC,TRBV7-2,14,TRBJ1-2,NA,TRBD1
CAIMAAREAETEAFF,TGTGCCATCATGGCGGCGAGAGAAGCGGAGACTGAAGCTTTCTTT,TRBV10-3,15,TRBJ1-1,once,NA
CASSQTGSYNEQYF,TGCGCCAGCAGCCAGACAGGGAGCTATAACGAGCAGTACTTC,TRBV4-3,14,TRBJ2-7,NA,TRBD1
CASSSRGYGGEKLFF,TGTGCCAGCAGTTCCCGGGGGTATGGCGGTGAAAAACTGTTTTTT,TRBV28,15,TRBJ1-4,NA,NA
CASSLVSGDYEQYF,TGTGCCAGCAGCTTAGTTAGCGGGGACTACGAGCAGTACTTC,TRBV7-2,14,TRBJ2-7,NA,TRBD2
CASSSQGAPNEKLFF,TGTGCCAGCAGTTCACAGGGGGCCCCTAATGAAAAACTGTTTTTT,TRBV28,15,TRBJ1-4,once,TRBD1
CASSVYTDRIGLPEQYF,TGCGCCAGCAGCGTCTACACGGACAGGATCGGCCTTCCCGAGCAGTACTTC,TRBV5-1,17,TRBJ2-7,NA,TRBD1
CATSRDAPGTEAFF,TGTGCCACCAGCAGAGATGCCCCAGGGACTGAAGCTTTCTTT,TRBV15,14,TRBJ1-1,once,NA
CASSYSAGTGIGYTF,TGTGCCAGCAGTTACTCAGCCGGGACAGGAATTGGCTACACCTTC,TRBV6-5,15,TRBJ1-2,NA,TRBD1
CASSLDSQAAMNTEAFF,TGCGCCAGCAGCTTGGACTCGCAGGCCGCTATGAACACTGAAGCTTTCTTT,TRBV5-1,17,TRBJ1-1,NA,NA
CSGRDGVLGGNYNEQFF,TGCAGCGGCCGGGATGGGGTACTCGGGGGGAACTACAATGAGCAGTTCTTC,TRBV29-1,17,TRBJ2-1,few,TRBD2
CASSIRQGGYNEQFF,TGTGCCAGTAGTATCAGGCAAGGAGGTTACAATGAGCAGTTCTTC,TRBV19,15,TRBJ2-1,NA,NA